Listed below are T cell receptor beta chains from one sample, sequenced in a study of control samples from healthy donors and cancer patients. Repertoires were generated with immunoSEQ multiplex PCR, while TCRdb's copy carries only in-frame clones and drops some. This table holds 50,000 to 55,000 clones, approximately 86% found once. Material for sequencing was PBMCs. Source of these receptors: a man in his sixties with head and neck cancer. The CDR3 runs from the conserved cysteine through the conserved F or W. Each record gives: D gene, J gene, clone size, V gene, CDR3 protein, CDR3 DNA. D genes are given only for firm matches. The size of a clone is reported for some rows only, either as once, few or many, or as a class for expanded clones.

D: .; J: TRBJ1-2; size: .; V: TRBV28; CDR3: CASSPAPSRDFRYTF; DNA: TGTGCCAGCAGTCCAGCTCCTAGCAGGGACTTCCGCTACACCTTC
D: .; J: TRBJ1-1; size: .; V: TRBV6-5; CDR3: CASSKHNRREEAFF; DNA: TGTGCCAGCAGTAAACATAATCGAAGGGAAGAAGCTTTCTTT
D: .; J: TRBJ2-1; size: .; V: TRBV7-6; CDR3: CASSLFSGSVNGYNEQFF; DNA: TGTGCCAGCAGCTTATTCAGCGGTTCAGTCAACGGGTACAATGAGCAGTTCTTC
D: .; J: TRBJ2-7; size: .; V: TRBV6-2/TRBV6-3; CDR3: CASSYSAQDALGGYEQYF; DNA: TGTGCCAGCAGTTACTCGGCACAAGATGCCCTGGGTGGCTACGAGCAGTACTTC
D: TRBD2; J: TRBJ2-1; size: .; V: TRBV15; CDR3: CATSRDLAGGYNEQFF; DNA: TGTGCCACCAGCAGAGATCTAGCGGGGGGCTACAATGAGCAGTTCTTC
D: .; J: TRBJ2-7; size: .; V: TRBV7-2; CDR3: CASSPYPYEPGGYGYEQYF; DNA: TGTGCCAGCAGCCCCTACCCGTACGAGCCGGGCGGATATGGCTACGAGCAGTACTTC
D: .; J: TRBJ1-6; size: .; V: TRBV14; CDR3: CASSLEGFSPLHF; DNA: TGTGCCAGCAGCCTCGAAGGATTTTCACCCCTCCACTTT
D: .; J: TRBJ1-1; size: .; V: TRBV5-1; CDR3: CASSLQSSNTEAFF; DNA: TGCGCCAGCAGCTTGCAGAGCTCGAACACTGAAGCTTTCTTT
D: TRBD2; J: TRBJ2-7; size: .; V: TRBV28; CDR3: CASSSGGPTLEQYF; DNA: TGTGCCAGCAGTTCGGGGGGACCTACTTTAGAGCAGTACTTC
D: .; J: TRBJ2-3; size: .; V: TRBV28; CDR3: CASSLGLSSTDTQYF; DNA: TGTGCCAGCAGTTTAGGTTTGTCTAGCACAGATACGCAGTATTTT
D: .; J: TRBJ2-1; size: .; V: TRBV19; CDR3: CASSMRLRSYNEQFF; DNA: TGTGCCAGTAGTATGCGGTTACGTTCCTACAATGAGCAGTTCTTC
D: TRBD1; J: TRBJ2-2; size: .; V: TRBV5-1; CDR3: CASSLAGTGVTGELFF; DNA: TGCGCCAGCAGCTTGGCCGGGACAGGGGTCACCGGGGAGCTGTTTTTT
D: TRBD1; J: TRBJ2-1; size: .; V: TRBV7-3; CDR3: CASSLGTGMGNEQFF; DNA: TGTGCCAGCAGCTTAGGGACAGGAATGGGCAATGAGCAGTTCTTC
D: .; J: TRBJ2-7; size: .; V: TRBV4-1; CDR3: CASSQGGAGTAGEQYF; DNA: TGCGCCAGCAGCCAAGGGGGAGCGGGGACAGCCGGGGAGCAGTACTTC
D: .; J: TRBJ1-5; size: .; V: TRBV28; CDR3: CASSLPLGPQHF; DNA: TGTGCCAGCAGTTTACCCCTCGGGCCCCAGCATTTT
D: .; J: TRBJ2-1; size: once; V: TRBV18; CDR3: CASSKEHNEQFF; DNA: TGTGCCAGCTCGAAGGAGCACAATGAGCAGTTCTTC
D: .; J: TRBJ2-3; size: .; V: TRBV18; CDR3: CASSPPTGGVTSTDTQYF; DNA: TGTGCCAGCTCACCTCCCACGGGCGGGGTTACTAGCACAGATACGCAGTATTTT
D: .; J: TRBJ2-5; size: .; V: TRBV6-2/TRBV6-3; CDR3: CASSRFGVGTQYF; DNA: TGTGCCAGCAGTCGTTTCGGGGTAGGGACCCAGTACTTC
D: .; J: TRBJ1-2; size: .; V: TRBV19; CDR3: CASLSVSGEGYGYTF; DNA: TGTGCCAGTTTAAGTGTCTCGGGAGAGGGCTATGGCTACACCTTC
D: TRBD2; J: TRBJ2-2; size: once; V: TRBV19; CDR3: CASSPLAGGRTGELFF; DNA: TGTGCCAGTAGTCCCTTAGCGGGGGGTAGGACCGGGGAGCTGTTTTTT